This T cell receptor beta chain originates from a study of Graves' ophthalmopathy and Graves' hyperthyroidism. Scientists amplified the TCR beta CDR3 regions from RNA transcripts. The first-round RT-PCR employed HTBI primers together with the Qiagen OneStep RT-PCR kit. A multiplex PCR was then performed as the second round. TCRdb used MiXCR to reprocess the multiplex PCR reads, holding one entry per CDR3 protein. This sample has roughly 400,000 distinct CDR3 sequences, with 15% to 19% found just once. At least ten counts were recorded for this clonotype. Its antigen is not known. The term stable hyperthyroidism indicated an absence of ophthalmopathy within 18 months of follow-up. The V gene lost 3 bases and the J gene lost 0 bases, with 8 bases spanning the gap. The CDR3 totals 14 residues. Germline V CDR1 and CDR2: SGHDN, FVKESK. Study-level results: Among expanded thyroid clonotypes above 0.001 frequency, most also occurred in blood.

The sequence was collected from a woman between 18 and 29 years old with stable Graves' hyperthyroidism. Source material: peripheral blood. The rearrangement uses TRBV14 and TRBJ2-5, with TRBD1 as a possible D gene (6 bases). The CDR3 reads CASSQTGYQETQYF. CDR3 sequence (DNA): TGTGCCAGCAGCCAGACAGGTTACCAAGAGACCCAGTACTTC.